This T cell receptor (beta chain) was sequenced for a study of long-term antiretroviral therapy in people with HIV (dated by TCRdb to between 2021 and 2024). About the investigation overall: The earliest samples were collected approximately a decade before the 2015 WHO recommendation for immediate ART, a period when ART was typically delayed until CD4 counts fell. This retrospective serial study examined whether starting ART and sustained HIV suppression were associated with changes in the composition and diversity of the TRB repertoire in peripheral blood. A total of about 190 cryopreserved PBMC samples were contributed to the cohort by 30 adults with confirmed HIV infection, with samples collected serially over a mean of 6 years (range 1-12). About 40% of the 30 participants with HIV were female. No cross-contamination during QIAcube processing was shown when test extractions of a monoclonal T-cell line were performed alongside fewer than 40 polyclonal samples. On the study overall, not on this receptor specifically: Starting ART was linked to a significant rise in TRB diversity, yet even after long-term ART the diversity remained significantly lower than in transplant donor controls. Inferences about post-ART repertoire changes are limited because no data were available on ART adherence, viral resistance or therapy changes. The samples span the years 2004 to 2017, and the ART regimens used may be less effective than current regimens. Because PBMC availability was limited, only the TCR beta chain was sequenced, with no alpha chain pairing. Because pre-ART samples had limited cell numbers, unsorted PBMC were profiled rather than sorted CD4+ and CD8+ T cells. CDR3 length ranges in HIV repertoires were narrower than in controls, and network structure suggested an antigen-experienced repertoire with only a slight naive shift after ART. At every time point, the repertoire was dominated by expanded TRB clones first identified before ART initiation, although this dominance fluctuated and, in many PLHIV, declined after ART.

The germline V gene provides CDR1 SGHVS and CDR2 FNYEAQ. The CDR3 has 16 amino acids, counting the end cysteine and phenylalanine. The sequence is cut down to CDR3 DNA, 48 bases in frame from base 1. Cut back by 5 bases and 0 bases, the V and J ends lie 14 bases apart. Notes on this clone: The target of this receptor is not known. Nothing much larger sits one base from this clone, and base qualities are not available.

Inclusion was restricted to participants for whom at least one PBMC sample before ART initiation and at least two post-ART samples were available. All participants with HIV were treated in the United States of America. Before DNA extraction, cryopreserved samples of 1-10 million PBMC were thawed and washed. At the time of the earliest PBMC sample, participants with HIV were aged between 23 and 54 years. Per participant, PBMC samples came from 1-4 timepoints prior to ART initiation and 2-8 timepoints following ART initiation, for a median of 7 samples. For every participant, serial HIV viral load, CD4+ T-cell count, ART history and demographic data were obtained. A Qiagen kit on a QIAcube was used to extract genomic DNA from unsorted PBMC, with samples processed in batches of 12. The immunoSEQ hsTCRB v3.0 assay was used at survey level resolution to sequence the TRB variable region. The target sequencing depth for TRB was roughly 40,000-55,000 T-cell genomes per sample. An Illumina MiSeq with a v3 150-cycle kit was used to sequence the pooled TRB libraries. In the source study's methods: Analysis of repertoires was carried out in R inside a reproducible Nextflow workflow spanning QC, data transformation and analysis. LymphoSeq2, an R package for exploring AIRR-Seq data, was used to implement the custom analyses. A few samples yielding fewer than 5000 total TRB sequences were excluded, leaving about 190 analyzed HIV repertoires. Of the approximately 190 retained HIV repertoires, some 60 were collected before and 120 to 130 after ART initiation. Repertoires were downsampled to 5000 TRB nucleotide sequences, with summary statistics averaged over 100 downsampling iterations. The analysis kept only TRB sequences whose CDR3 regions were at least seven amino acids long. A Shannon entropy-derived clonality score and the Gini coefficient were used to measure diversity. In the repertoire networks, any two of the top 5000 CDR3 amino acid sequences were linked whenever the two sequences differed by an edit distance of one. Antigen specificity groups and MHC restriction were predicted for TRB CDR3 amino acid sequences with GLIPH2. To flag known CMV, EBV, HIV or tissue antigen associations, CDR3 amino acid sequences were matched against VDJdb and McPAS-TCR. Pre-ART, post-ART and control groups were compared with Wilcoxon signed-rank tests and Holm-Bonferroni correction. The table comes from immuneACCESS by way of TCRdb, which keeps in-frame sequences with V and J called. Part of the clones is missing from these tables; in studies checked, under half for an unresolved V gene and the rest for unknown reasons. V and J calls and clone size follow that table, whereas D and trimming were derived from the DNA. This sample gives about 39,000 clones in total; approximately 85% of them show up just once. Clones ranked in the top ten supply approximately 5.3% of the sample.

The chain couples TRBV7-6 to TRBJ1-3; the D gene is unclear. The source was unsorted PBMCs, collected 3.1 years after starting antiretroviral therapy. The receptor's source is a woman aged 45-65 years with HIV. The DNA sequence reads TGTGCCAGCAGCCCCAGCCCCGGGGTCTCTGGAAACACCATATATTTT. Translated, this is CASSPSPGVSGNTIYF. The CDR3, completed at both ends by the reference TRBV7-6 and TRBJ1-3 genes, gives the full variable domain GAGVSQSPRYKVTKRGQDVALRCDPISGHVSLYWYRQALGQGPEFLTYFNYEAQQDKSGLPNDRFSAERPEGSISTLTIQRTEQRDSAMYRCASSPSPGVSGNTIYFGEGSWLTVV.